Sequencing of this TCR beta chain was carried out in a study of CD8+ T cells in alopecia areata. Study summary: Those patients who were treated received oral tofacitinib, which was given at 5 to 10 mg twice daily for moderate-to-severe alopecia areata.

CD4+ and CD8+ T cells were sorted from PBMCs. Investigators isolated RNA and reverse transcribed it into cDNA to act as the sequencing template. Profiling relied on immunoSEQ multiplex PCR, and the TCRdb table lists in-frame clones only, not all of them. Of some 150,000 clones in the sample, around 50% were seen once. The clonotype comes from a human donor with alopecia areata. The specimen comprised CD8+ T cells sorted from blood, sampled at week 0.

For the CDR3, the DNA is TGTGCCAGCAGCCTTACCCGGGACAGGGGAACTAATGAAAAACTGTTTTTT. Protein sequence: CASSLTRDRGTNEKLFF. The V gene is TRBV13, the J gene TRBJ1-4, with TRBD1 identical over 10 bases. This CDR3 has 17 amino acids. The V gene's germline CDR1 is PRHDT and CDR2 FYEKMQ (reference sequence). V lost 5 bases, J lost 1 base, and 7 bases stayed unmatched.